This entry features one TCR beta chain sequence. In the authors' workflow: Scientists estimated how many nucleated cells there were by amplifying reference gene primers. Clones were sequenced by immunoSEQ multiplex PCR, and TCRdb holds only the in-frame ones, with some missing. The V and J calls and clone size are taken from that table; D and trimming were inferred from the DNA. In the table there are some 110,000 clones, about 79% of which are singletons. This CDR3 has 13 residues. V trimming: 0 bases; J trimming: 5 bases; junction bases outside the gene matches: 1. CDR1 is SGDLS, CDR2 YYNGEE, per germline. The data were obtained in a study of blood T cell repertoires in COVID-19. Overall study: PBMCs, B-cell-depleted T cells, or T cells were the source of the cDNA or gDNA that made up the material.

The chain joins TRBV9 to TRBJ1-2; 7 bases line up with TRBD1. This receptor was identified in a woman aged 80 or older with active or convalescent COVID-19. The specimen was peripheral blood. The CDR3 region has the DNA TGTGCCAGCAGCGTAGTGACAGGGTATGGCTACACCTTC. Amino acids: CASSVVTGYGYTF.